This T cell receptor (beta chain) emerged from a study of CXCR3-negative and CXCR3-positive naive CD8 T cells. Germline CDR1 reads LGHDT; CDR2 reads YNNKEL (reference sequence). There are 13 residues in the CDR3. Details on this clonotype: Its antigen is as yet unknown.

Study results and caveats: Relative to memory CD8+ cells, whose diversity was much lower, both naive subsets had comparably high diversity. Higher TRB CDR3 hydrophobicity marked CXCR3-positive naive cells relative to CXCR3-negative naive cells. Researchers reported similar TRBV-TRBJ usage in naive CXCR3-negative and CXCR3-positive cells, though memory differed.

The authors made the TRB cDNA libraries by 5' RACE using UMI labels. One entry per CDR3 protein, without DNA, is what TCRdb gives after re-calling the 5' RACE reads. This sample's clone table lists around 140,000 distinct CDR3 sequences. The specimen was naive CXCR3+ CD8+ T cells from blood. Subset: CD45RO-CCR7+CD27+CD95- naive CD8+ T cells expressing CXCR3 (TNR3+). The source of this sequence is a human donor in good health. Some clones in this sample may be carry-over from other donors' samples. V and J are TRBV3-1 and TRBJ2-2. CDR3 region: CASSHRYTGELCF.